This TCR beta chain was sequenced for a study of OX40 agonist ivuxolimab in advanced cancers. Clones were sequenced by immunoSEQ multiplex PCR, and TCRdb holds only the in-frame ones, with some missing. Of roughly 100,000 clones listed, 90% are singletons. This clone was seen only a few times. Its antigen is as yet unknown. V dropped 0 bases and J dropped 4; count of bases not matched to a gene: 13. The V gene's germline CDR1 is LGHNT and CDR2 FRNRAP. The CDR3 runs to 19 residues. Regarding the study as a whole: Expanded clones tended on average to be more numerous among CD8+ T cells than CD4+. At 0.1 to 3.0 mg/kg and by week 6, CD4+ and CD8+ T cells in the blood had expanded clonally.

The material was CD4+ or CD8+ T cells sorted from blood, obtained in a trial of the OX40 agonist ivuxolimab. The TCR sequence derives from an adult with an advanced solid tumor such as melanoma, head and neck, liver or kidney cancer. The rearrangement uses TRBV12-5 and TRBJ2-1; 9 bases align to TRBD2. CDR3 in amino acids: CASGLVGPEAGGLYNEQFF. In DNA, the CDR3 is TGTGCTAGTGGTTTGGTCGGCCCAGAGGCGGGGGGGCTGTACAATGAGCAGTTCTTC.